This is a list of T cell receptor beta chains from one sample in a study of blood T cell repertoires in COVID-19. TCRdb keeps only in-frame clones here, not all; method: immunoSEQ multiplex PCR. Found here are 130,000 to 150,000 clones, 82% of them singletons; the top ten hold nearly 15%. The material sequenced was peripheral blood. These TCRs come from a human donor with acute or convalescent COVID-19. The donor label of this sample is uncertain. Each CDR3 is given with its conserved first and last residue. The order of the fields is J gene, CDR3 length, V gene, CDR3 protein.

J: TRBJ2-2; length: 17; V: TRBV5-6; CDR3: CASSARLRGTNTGELFF
J: TRBJ1-2; length: 14; V: TRBV9; CDR3: CASSVPTGYYGYTF
J: TRBJ2-3; length: 15; V: TRBV11-3; CDR3: CASSPRVTSTDTQYF
J: TRBJ1-4; length: 17; V: TRBV11-3; CDR3: CASSPRQSPATNEKLFF
J: TRBJ2-7; length: 15; V: TRBV5-5; CDR3: CASSPGATVGAEQYF
J: TRBJ2-7; length: 16; V: TRBV27; CDR3: CASSPNRDRVSREQYF
J: TRBJ1-2; length: 15; V: TRBV7-3; CDR3: CASSPSSGGDYGYTF
J: TRBJ1-6; length: 18; V: TRBV4-2; CDR3: CASSQFSDIGSYNSPLHF
J: TRBJ2-5; length: 14; V: TRBV5-1; CDR3: CASSRGQGKETQYF
J: TRBJ2-1; length: 15; V: TRBV6-5; CDR3: CASSLRRVTYNEQFF
J: TRBJ1-3; length: 16; V: TRBV7-8; CDR3: CASSTSQAFSGNTIYF
J: TRBJ2-7; length: 15; V: TRBV10-1; CDR3: CASSPREQGSYEQYF
J: TRBJ1-6; length: 16; V: TRBV19; CDR3: CASRAAGEINNSPLHF
J: TRBJ1-5; length: 14; V: TRBV2; CDR3: CASSLQGRGQPQHF
J: TRBJ1-1; length: 11; V: TRBV6-5; CDR3: CASSSAAGAFF
J: TRBJ1-3; length: 14; V: TRBV30; CDR3: CAWSNGGTGNTIYF
J: TRBJ1-6; length: 14; V: TRBV21-1; CDR3: CASSKPALPRVSVF
J: TRBJ1-1; length: 14; V: TRBV6-5; CDR3: CASRGQRETTEAFF
J: TRBJ1-1; length: 9; V: TRBV19; CDR3: CAWGVEAFF
J: TRBJ1-2; length: 14; V: TRBV4-2; CDR3: CASSQGTGGYGYTF
J: TRBJ1-1; length: 16; V: TRBV11-2; CDR3: CASSLSYGTLSREAFF
J: TRBJ2-5; length: 15; V: TRBV7-8; CDR3: CASSQPRTVQETQYF
J: TRBJ2-3; length: 16; V: TRBV19; CDR3: CASSPEGAGEADTQYF
J: TRBJ1-4; length: 13; V: TRBV27; CDR3: CASSKRVGEKLFF
J: TRBJ1-4; length: 14; V: TRBV5-1; CDR3: CASSQRQANEKLFF
J: TRBJ2-1; length: 12; V: TRBV13; CDR3: CASSPGPNEQFF
J: TRBJ2-1; length: 16; V: TRBV5-1; CDR3: CASSLAGTSGDRKQFF
J: TRBJ1-4; length: 14; V: TRBV7-9; CDR3: CASSTATTGEKLFF